A selection of T cell receptor beta chains follows, all from one sample in a study of T cell repertoires in ileal Crohn's disease. Here immunoSEQ multiplex PCR was the method, and the copy in TCRdb shows in-frame clones only, minus some. The table has 13,000 to 15,000 clones, around 78% seen once. The sequenced sample was ileal tissue. These receptor sequences come from an adult with Crohn's disease. Each CDR3 is given without its conserved first and last residue.

j_gene: TRBJ2-2; v_gene: TRBV5-1; CDR3aa: ASFRGGNTGELF
j_gene: TRBJ2-7; v_gene: TRBV5-1; CDR3aa: ASSSGLAGNSYEQY
j_gene: TRBJ1-4; v_gene: TRBV4-1; CDR3aa: ASSQVGRGRTNEKLF
j_gene: TRBJ2-1; v_gene: TRBV19; CDR3aa: ASSDLEGAGVF
j_gene: TRBJ2-1; v_gene: TRBV28; CDR3aa: ASSTRTGGEQF
j_gene: TRBJ2-3; v_gene: TRBV5-1; CDR3aa: ASSSGQAERTDTQY
j_gene: TRBJ2-5; v_gene: TRBV5-1; CDR3aa: ASSYTGGQGTKTQY
j_gene: TRBJ1-2; v_gene: TRBV27; CDR3aa: ASSPINPGRLNYGYT
j_gene: TRBJ1-2; v_gene: TRBV5-1; CDR3aa: ASSFGDFGDGYT
j_gene: TRBJ2-1; v_gene: TRBV4-3; CDR3aa: ASSQDYGTGGNEQF
j_gene: TRBJ2-7; v_gene: TRBV5-1; CDR3aa: ASSLDIGGAYEQY
j_gene: TRBJ2-7; v_gene: TRBV6-5; CDR3aa: ASTRGPFGYEQY
j_gene: TRBJ2-7; v_gene: TRBV6-1; CDR3aa: ATTSGTGGYEQY
j_gene: TRBJ1-4; v_gene: TRBV28; CDR3aa: ASSPRGAPGIGLF
j_gene: TRBJ2-2; v_gene: TRBV28; CDR3aa: ASLAGVTGELF
j_gene: TRBJ1-4; v_gene: TRBV19; CDR3aa: ASSPPGQGVEKLF